This T cell receptor beta chain was found in a study of CD8+ T cells in alopecia areata. Germline CDR1 and CDR2: SGHAT and FQNNGV. V dropped 4 bases and J dropped 1 base, with 10 bases sitting between them. This CDR3 has 14 residues. Study results and caveats: Researchers reported that TCR sharing among patients proved less clear than in mice, possibly HLA-linked. Clonality exceeded that of normal scalp in lesional scalp, most notably in alopecia totalis/universalis. Scalp samples also yield sequences of resident alphabeta T cells from normal skin.

Extracted RNA was reverse transcribed, and the resulting cDNA served as sequencing template. Assay: immunoSEQ multiplex PCR; the TCRdb copy retains only in-frame clones and omits some. The sample yields roughly 100,000 clones, 55% seen once. Sorting separated CD4+ and CD8+ T cells out of PBMCs. This clone has just a few counts. The antigen is not known. Sequenced input: CD4+ T cells sorted from blood. The receptor comes from a human donor in good health. This chain joins TRBV11-2 and TRBJ1-1; possibly TRBD1 for D (6 bases). As DNA, the CDR3 is TGTGCCAGCAGCTCGATGGGACAGAACACTGAAGCTTTCTTT. Translating it yields CASSSMGQNTEAFF.